This TCR beta chain appears in the sequencing data of a study of shared clonotypes between healthy human individuals. Study-level background: Donors had three CD4 naive, three CD4 memory, two CD8 naive and one CD8 memory plate apiece.

Several immunoSEQ 96-well plates shared each subset's DNA, each plate a replicate. The data were produced by immunoSEQ multiplex PCR, yet TCRdb's version contains in-frame clones alone and is incomplete. The sample comprises about 1.4 million clones, about 96% of which are singletons, and about 1.2% rests with the top ten. This CDR3 spans 18 amino acids. V lost 3 bases to trimming and J lost 0 bases, with 20 bases between them. From germline, CDR1 is SGDLS and CDR2 YYNGEE. Broader study findings: Generation of non-shared clonotypes was less probable than generation of clonotypes shared by all four donors.

About this clone: Its antigen is currently unknown.

The V call is TRBV9, the J call TRBJ2-3; D may be TRBD2 (7 bases). The clonotype was recovered from a man under 40 in good health. Sample: naive CD4+ T cells sorted from blood. Subset noted: CD45RA+ positively selected. This chain's CDR3 is CASSGDFRGASSTDTQYF. As DNA, the CDR3 is TGTGCCAGCAGCGGGGACTTTCGGGGGGCCTCTAGCACAGATACGCAGTATTTT.